These 8 T cell receptor beta chains originate from one sample sequenced in a study of T cells expressing NK-cell markers. TCRdb reanalyzed the 5' RACE reads and collapses them to one entry per CDR3 protein, without DNA. Listed are 300,000 to 500,000 distinct CDR3 sequences; roughly a tenth falls within the top ten. Input material: blood T cells: a sorted CD56 or NKG2C T cell subset, CD4+ or CD8+ T cells, or bulk PBMC T cells (not recorded which). The receptors were sampled from a woman aged 45-59 years in good health.

The CDR3 sequence is CASRDRAEETQYF. V and J are TRBV11-2 and TRBJ2-5; with no DNA, the TCRdb D assignment of TRBD1 cannot be verified. Germline V gives CDR1 SGHAT, CDR2 FQNNGV. The CDR3 has 13 amino acids.

The chain couples TRBV11-3 to TRBJ2-3; TCRdb indicates TRBD2, and absent DNA this call remains unverified. The length of the CDR3 is 15 residues. Germline assignment: CDR1 SGHNT and CDR2 YENEEA. CDR3 protein: CASSFFGGRGDTQYF.

The CDR3 loop reads CASSDSRERPGLAGHTGELFF. J is TRBJ2-2 and V is TRBV2; TCRdb lists TRBD2, though no DNA is available to test this call. This CDR3 has 21 residues. CDR1 and CDR2 (germline): SNHLY, FYNNEI.

The genes are TRBV15 and TRBJ2-5; TCRdb selects TRBD1, and the lack of DNA leaves this call unchecked. The germline V gene has CDR1 LNHNV and CDR2 YYDKDF (reference sequence). This CDR3 is built from 13 residues. CDR3 sequence: CATGQGIQETQYF.

The chain combines TRBV24-1 with TRBJ1-4; TCRdb lists TRBD1, though no DNA is available to test this call. The germline V gene encodes CDR1 KGHDR and CDR2 SFDVKD. The CDR3 is made up of 13 amino acids. CDR3 residues: CATSDWTVEKLFF.

V usage is TRBV24-1 and J usage is TRBJ2-1; lacking DNA, the TRBD2 call made by TCRdb goes unchecked. The length of the CDR3 is 17 residues. CDR1 is KGHDR and CDR2 is SFDVKD in the germline V gene. The CDR3 region is CATSDPTGTSGRSEQFF.

The rearrangement links TRBV14 to TRBJ2-3; TCRdb designates TRBD1, a call that cannot be tested without DNA. This CDR3 comprises 13 residues. Germline V gene sequence: CDR1 SGHDN, CDR2 FVKESK. CDR3 in amino acids: CASSPREWVEQYF.

J is TRBJ1-2 and V is TRBV7-9; TCRdb designates TRBD1, a call that cannot be tested without DNA. This CDR3 region has 15 residues. Germline lookup yields CDR1 SEHNR and CDR2 FQNEAQ (reference sequence). The CDR3 protein is CASRDTTGPSRGYTF.